This is a list of T cell receptor beta chains from one sample in a study of cytomegalovirus exposure and HLA in healthy donors. Method: immunoSEQ multiplex PCR; TCRdb's copy keeps in-frame clones and lacks some. Here the sample spans 90,000 to 100,000 clones, roughly 87% being singletons. Sequenced input: PBMCs. Receptors were obtained from a man aged 18 to 29 in good health and CMV-seropositive. CDR3s include the opening cysteine and the closing phenylalanine or tryptophan. A D gene is named only where the DNA matches it firmly. Only some rows state a clone size, as once, few, many or a class for expanded clones.

cdr3_aa cdr3_nt cdr3_length clone_size j_call v_call d_call
CASSLTSQTGNTIYF TGTGCCAGCAGCTTAACATCCCAGACTGGAAACACCATATATTTT 15 - TRBJ1-3 TRBV11-2 -
CASTDRGNQPQHF TGTGCCAGTACCGACAGGGGCAATCAGCCCCAGCATTTT 13 - TRBJ1-5 TRBV19 TRBD1
CASSPVAGVGYEQYF TGTGCCAGCAGCCCTGTAGCGGGAGTGGGTTACGAGCAGTACTTC 15 - TRBJ2-7 TRBV7-2 TRBD2
CAISREVQETQYF TGTGCCATCTCACGGGAGGTCCAAGAGACCCAGTACTTC 13 - TRBJ2-5 TRBV10-3 TRBD2
CASSSPQTSGKAEQFF TGTGCCAGCAGCTCACCTCAGACTAGCGGGAAAGCTGAGCAGTTCTTC 16 - TRBJ2-1 TRBV7-2 TRBD2
CASATGGGTEAFF TGTGCCAGTGCAACAGGGGGCGGGACTGAAGCTTTCTTT 13 few TRBJ1-1 TRBV19 TRBD1
CASKQGVTRVITGELFF TGTGCCAGCAAACAGGGGGTTACTCGGGTTATCACCGGGGAGCTGTTTTTT 17 - TRBJ2-2 TRBV28 TRBD1
CASSQDYKGASYGYTF TGCGCCAGCAGCCAAGATTATAAGGGGGCGAGCTATGGCTACACCTTC 16 - TRBJ1-2 TRBV4-3 TRBD1
CASSAGRGDAPGQADNEQFF TGTGCCAGCAGCGCCGGTCGGGGTGATGCTCCGGGACAGGCGGACAATGAGCAGTTCTTC 20 - TRBJ2-1 TRBV9 TRBD1
CASSGVNAGVNNEQFF TGTGCCAGCAGTGGAGTCAACGCGGGGGTGAACAATGAGCAGTTCTTC 16 - TRBJ2-1 TRBV2 TRBD2
CASSPSGHNEQFF TGTGCCAGCAGCCCGAGCGGGCACAATGAGCAGTTCTTC 13 once TRBJ2-1 TRBV9 -
CASSDTLGLAITYEQYF TGCGCCAGCAGTGACACCCTCGGACTAGCGATCACCTACGAGCAGTACTTC 17 - TRBJ2-7 TRBV10-2 TRBD2
CASSYILDRVSPETQYF TGTGCCAGCAGTTACATTTTAGACAGGGTAAGTCCAGAGACCCAGTACTTC 17 - TRBJ2-5 TRBV27 TRBD1
CASSYRTSSFKEQYF TGTGCCAGCAGTTACCGAACATCATCCTTCAAGGAGCAGTACTTC 15 - TRBJ2-7 TRBV6-5 -
CASSKDPGSNQPQHF TGTGCCAGTAGTAAGGACCCGGGGAGCAATCAGCCCCAGCATTTT 15 - TRBJ1-5 TRBV19 -
CSARVGYEQYF TGCAGTGCTAGGGTCGGCTACGAGCAGTACTTC 11 few TRBJ2-7 TRBV20-1 -
CASSERFALMTGDTQYF TGTGCCAGCAGTGAAAGGTTCGCGCTGATGACTGGAGATACGCAGTATTTT 17 - TRBJ2-3 TRBV2 -
CAISDDRVGGYTF TGTGCCATCAGTGACGACAGGGTCGGTGGCTACACCTTC 13 - TRBJ1-2 TRBV10-3 TRBD1
CASSTTDTYEQYF TGTGCCAGCAGTACCACAGATACCTACGAGCAGTACTTC 13 - TRBJ2-7 TRBV2 -
CASGLVEAGELFF TGTGCTAGTGGTTTAGTTGAGGCCGGGGAGCTGTTTTTT 13 - TRBJ2-2 TRBV12-5 -
CARGLAAGGGELFF TGTGCCAGAGGACTAGCGGCGGGAGGCGGGGAGCTGTTTTTT 14 - TRBJ2-2 TRBV2 TRBD2
CASTGQQWEGTNEKLFF TGTGCCAGTACCGGACAACAATGGGAGGGTACTAATGAAAAACTGTTTTTT 17 few TRBJ1-4 TRBV19 -
CASSSTEPLRGNTIYF TGTGCCAGCAGTTCCACAGAACCATTAAGGGGAAACACCATATATTTT 16 - TRBJ1-3 TRBV7-9 -
CASSPRSSYNEQFF TGTGCCAGCAGCCCTAGAAGCTCCTACAATGAGCAGTTCTTC 14 - TRBJ2-1 TRBV5-4 -
CASSPDQGLYNEQFF TGTGCCAGCAGCCCAGACCAGGGACTCTACAATGAGCAGTTCTTC 15 - TRBJ2-1 TRBV7-7 -
CASSQSQGYRTEAFF TGTGCCAGCAGTCAGAGCCAGGGGTACCGCACTGAAGCTTTCTTT 15 - TRBJ1-1 TRBV7-2 -
CASSPGTSTYNEQFF TGCGCCAGCAGCCCCGGGACTAGCACATACAATGAGCAGTTCTTC 15 once TRBJ2-1 TRBV4-1 TRBD2
CASSPFTGGLSDTQYF TGTGCCAGCAGCCCTTTTACAGGGGGTCTCTCAGATACGCAGTATTTT 16 once TRBJ2-3 TRBV2 TRBD1
CASSLGQSSLRYTF TGTGCCAGCAGCCTAGGACAATCCAGCTTACGCTACACCTTC 14 - TRBJ1-2 TRBV11-3 -
CATVGGSNIQYF TGTGCCACTGTCGGGGGGTCGAACATTCAGTACTTC 12 - TRBJ2-4 TRBV19 TRBD2
CASVGRFYGYTF TGTGCCAGCGTGGGCAGATTCTATGGCTACACCTTC 12 - TRBJ1-2 TRBV6-5 -
CASSLVPSSGSSLDEQYF TGCGCCAGCAGCTTGGTACCGAGTTCCGGGAGCAGTTTAGACGAGCAGTACTTC 18 - TRBJ2-7 TRBV5-1 -
CATSRTSGSTDTQYF TGTGCCACCAGCAGGACTAGCGGGAGCACAGATACGCAGTATTTT 15 - TRBJ2-3 TRBV15 TRBD2
CASSLGQIYEQYF TGCGCCAGCAGCCTCGGACAGATCTACGAGCAGTACTTC 13 - TRBJ2-7 TRBV5-1 -
CAISEAGGNQPQHF TGTGCCATCAGTGAGGCAGGGGGCAATCAGCCCCAGCATTTT 14 - TRBJ1-5 TRBV10-3 -
CATSVPGIENEQFF TGTGCCACCAGCGTGCCCGGGATAGAGAATGAGCAGTTCTTC 14 - TRBJ2-1 TRBV15 -
CASNVAGTQETQYF TGTGCCAGCAACGTAGCGGGAACTCAAGAGACCCAGTACTTC 14 - TRBJ2-5 TRBV13 TRBD2
CASSQDSGRSYEQYF TGTGCCAGCAGCCAAGATAGCGGACGCTCCTACGAGCAGTACTTC 15 - TRBJ2-7 TRBV4-2 -
CASSQVFAGVRDTQYF TGCGCCAGCAGCCAAGTGTTCGCGGGGGTTAGAGATACGCAGTATTTT 16 - TRBJ2-3 TRBV4-3 TRBD2
CASRYDNYNEQFF TGTGCCAGCAGATACGACAATTACAATGAGCAGTTCTTC 13 - TRBJ2-1 TRBV6-1 -
CASSTSAVNEQYF TGTGCCAGCAGCACTAGCGCAGTGAACGAGCAGTACTTC 13 - TRBJ2-7 TRBV7-9 TRBD2
CASSLEWTRPSYNEQFF TGTGCCAGCAGCTTGGAATGGACTAGACCCTCCTACAATGAGCAGTTCTTC 17 - TRBJ2-1 TRBV5-4 TRBD2
CAISESTGSYEQYF TGTGCCATCAGTGAGTCGACAGGCTCCTACGAGCAGTACTTC 14 - TRBJ2-7 TRBV10-3 -
CASSILTGELFF TGTGCCAGCAGCATCCTGACCGGGGAGCTGTTTTTT 12 - TRBJ2-2 TRBV9 -
CASSNTGLLPYEQYF TGCGCCAGCAGCAATACAGGCCTCTTACCCTACGAGCAGTACTTC 15 once TRBJ2-7 TRBV5-1 -
CASSAPQLAGGPAEQFF TGTGCCAGCAGTGCCCCCCAACTAGCGGGAGGCCCAGCTGAGCAGTTCTTC 17 - TRBJ2-1 TRBV28 TRBD2
CASSVDSGSTNTQYF TGTGCCAGCAGCGTAGATAGCGGGAGTACGAATACGCAGTATTTT 15 - TRBJ2-3 TRBV9 TRBD2